This T cell receptor (beta chain) comes out of a study of T cells after yellow fever vaccination. This clonotype was counted only a few times. Its antigen is not identified. Study findings and constraints: Though it reached lower strength, the secondary response hit its peak faster, day 5 versus 15. Clones from primary vaccination mostly reappeared after the booster (about 97% CD4, just over 85% CD8).

TCRdb redid the calling of the 5' RACE reads with MiXCR, one entry per CDR3 protein. Of around 300,000 distinct CDR3 sequences in the sample, roughly 3.9% were seen once. The V and J ends lost 0 bases and 6 bases respectively, with 12 bases between them. This CDR3 contains 14 residues. From germline, CDR1 is KGHSH and CDR2 LQKENI. The material sequenced was PBMCs, taken 5 days after the yellow fever booster vaccination. The TCR was taken from a man between 18 and 35 years old who received the YFV17D yellow fever vaccine. The V call is TRBV18, the J call TRBJ2-7, with a weak D call TRBD2 (5 bases). CDR3 bases: TGTGCCAGCTCACCACCGGACTCTGGTGGCGAGCAGTACTTC. Translation gives CASSPPDSGGEQYF.